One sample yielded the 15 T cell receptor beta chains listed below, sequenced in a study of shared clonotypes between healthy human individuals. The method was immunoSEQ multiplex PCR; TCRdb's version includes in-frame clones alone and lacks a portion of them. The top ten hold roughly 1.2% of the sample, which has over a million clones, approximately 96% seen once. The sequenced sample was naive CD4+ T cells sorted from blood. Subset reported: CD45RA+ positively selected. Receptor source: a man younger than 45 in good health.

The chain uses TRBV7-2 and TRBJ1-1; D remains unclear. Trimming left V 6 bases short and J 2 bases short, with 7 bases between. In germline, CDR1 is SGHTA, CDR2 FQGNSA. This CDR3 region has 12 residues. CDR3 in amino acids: CASRGRNTEAFF. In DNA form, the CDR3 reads TGTGCCAGCAGAGGACGAAACACTGAAGCTTTCTTT.

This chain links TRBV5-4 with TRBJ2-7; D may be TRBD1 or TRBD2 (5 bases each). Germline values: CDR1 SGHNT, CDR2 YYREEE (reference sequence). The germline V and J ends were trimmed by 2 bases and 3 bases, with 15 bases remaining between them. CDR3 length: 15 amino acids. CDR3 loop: CASSFGPGPSYEQYF. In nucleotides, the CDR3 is TGTGCCAGCAGCTTCGGCCCGGGACCGAGCTACGAGCAGTACTTC.

As DNA, the CDR3 is TGCGCCAGCAGCGCGTCGACAGGGCTTAATCAGCCCCAGCATTTT. Translating gives CASSASTGLNQPQHF. The rearrangement uses TRBV5-1 and TRBJ1-5, with TRBD1 matching 7 bases. This CDR3 is 15 amino acids long. V gave up 4 bases and J gave up 4 bases; unmatched junction bases: 8. Looked up from germline, CDR1 is SGHRS and CDR2 is YFSETQ.

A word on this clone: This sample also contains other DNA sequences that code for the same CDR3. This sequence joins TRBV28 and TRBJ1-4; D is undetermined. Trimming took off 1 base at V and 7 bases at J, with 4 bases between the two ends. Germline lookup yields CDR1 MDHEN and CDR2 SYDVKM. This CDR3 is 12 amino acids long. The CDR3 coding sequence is TGTGCCAGCAGTTTATTGAGTGAAAAACTGTTTTTT. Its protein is CASSLLSEKLFF.

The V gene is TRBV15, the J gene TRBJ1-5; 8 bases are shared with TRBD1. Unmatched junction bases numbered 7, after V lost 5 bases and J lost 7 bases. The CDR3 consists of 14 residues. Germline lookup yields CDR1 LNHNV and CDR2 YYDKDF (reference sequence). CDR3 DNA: TGTGCCACCAGCCTGGACAGGGCATCCCAGCCCCAGCATTTT. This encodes CATSLDRASQPQHF.

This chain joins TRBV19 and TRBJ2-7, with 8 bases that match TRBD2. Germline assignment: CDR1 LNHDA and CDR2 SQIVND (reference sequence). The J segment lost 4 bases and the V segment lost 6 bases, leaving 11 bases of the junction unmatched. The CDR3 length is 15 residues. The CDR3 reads CASSPVSGARYEQYF. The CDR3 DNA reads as TGTGCCAGTAGCCCTGTTAGCGGGGCACGATACGAGCAGTACTTC.

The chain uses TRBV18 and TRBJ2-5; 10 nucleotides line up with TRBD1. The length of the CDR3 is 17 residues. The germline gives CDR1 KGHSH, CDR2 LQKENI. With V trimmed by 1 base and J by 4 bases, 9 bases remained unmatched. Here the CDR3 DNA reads TGTGCCAGCTCACCACTCGGCGGGACAGGGGCGGGAGAGACCCAGTACTTC. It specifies CASSPLGGTGAGETQYF.

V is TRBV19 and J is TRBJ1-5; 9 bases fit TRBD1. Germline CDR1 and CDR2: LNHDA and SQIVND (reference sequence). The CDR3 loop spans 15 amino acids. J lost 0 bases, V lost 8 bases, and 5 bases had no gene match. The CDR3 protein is CASGQGNFSNQPQHF. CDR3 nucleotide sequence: TGTGCCAGTGGACAGGGGAATTTTAGCAATCAGCCCCAGCATTTT.

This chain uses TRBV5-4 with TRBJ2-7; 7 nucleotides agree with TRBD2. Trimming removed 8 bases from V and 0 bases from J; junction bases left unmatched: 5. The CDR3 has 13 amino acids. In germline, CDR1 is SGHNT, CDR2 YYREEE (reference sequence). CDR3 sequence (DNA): TGTGCCAGTGGCGGGGGAGGCTCCTACGAGCAGTACTTC. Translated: CASGGGGSYEQYF.

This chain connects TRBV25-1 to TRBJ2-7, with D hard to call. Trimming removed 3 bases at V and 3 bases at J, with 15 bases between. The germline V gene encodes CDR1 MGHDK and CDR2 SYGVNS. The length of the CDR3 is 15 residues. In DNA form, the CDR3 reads TGTGCCAGCAGTGATCCGGCCCGACCGAACTACGAGCAGTACTTC. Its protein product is CASSDPARPNYEQYF.

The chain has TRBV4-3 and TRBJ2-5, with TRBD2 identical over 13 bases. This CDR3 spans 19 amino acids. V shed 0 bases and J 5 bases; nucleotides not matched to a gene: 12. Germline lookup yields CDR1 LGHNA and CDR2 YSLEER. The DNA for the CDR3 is TGCGCCAGCAGCCAAGAGTCCCCCGGACTAGCGGGAGTCCGGGAGACCCAGTACTTC. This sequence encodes CASSQESPGLAGVRETQYF.

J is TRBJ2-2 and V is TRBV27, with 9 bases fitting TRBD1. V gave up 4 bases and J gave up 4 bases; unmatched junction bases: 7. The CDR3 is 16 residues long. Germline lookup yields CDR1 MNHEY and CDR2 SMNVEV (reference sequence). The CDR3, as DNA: TGTGCCAGCAGTTCTAACAGGGGGCACCTCACCGGGGAGCTGTTTTTT. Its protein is CASSSNRGHLTGELFF.

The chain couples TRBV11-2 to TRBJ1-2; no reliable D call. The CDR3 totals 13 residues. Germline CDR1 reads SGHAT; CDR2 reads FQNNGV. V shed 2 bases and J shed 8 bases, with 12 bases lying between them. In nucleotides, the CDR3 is TGTGCCAGCAGCTTAATTGAGTCAGTCGGCTACACCTTC. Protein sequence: CASSLIESVGYTF.

The CDR3 DNA follows: TGTGCCAGTACACTGGCGGGTAACCAAGAGACCCAGTACTTC. It codes for CASTLAGNQETQYF. This chain uses TRBV28 with TRBJ2-5, with TRBD2 as a possible D gene (5 bases). CDR3 size: 14 residues. From germline, CDR1 is MDHEN and CDR2 SYDVKM. The V gene lost 9 bases and the J gene lost 0 bases, with 14 bases spanning the gap. Filled out from reference TRBV28 and TRBJ2-5, the complete variable domain reads DVKVTQSSRYLVKRTGEKVFLECVQDMDHENMFWYRQDPGLGLRLIYFSYDVKMKEKGDIPEGYSVSREKKERFSLILESASTNQTSMYLCASTLAGNQETQYFGPGTRLLVL.

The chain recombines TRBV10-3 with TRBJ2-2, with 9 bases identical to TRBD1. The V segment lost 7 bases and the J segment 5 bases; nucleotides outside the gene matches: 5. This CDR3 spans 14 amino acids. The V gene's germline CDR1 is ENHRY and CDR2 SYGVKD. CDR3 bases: TGTGCCATCAAGCCACAGGGGGCAACCGGGGAGCTGTTTTTT. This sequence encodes CAIKPQGATGELFF.